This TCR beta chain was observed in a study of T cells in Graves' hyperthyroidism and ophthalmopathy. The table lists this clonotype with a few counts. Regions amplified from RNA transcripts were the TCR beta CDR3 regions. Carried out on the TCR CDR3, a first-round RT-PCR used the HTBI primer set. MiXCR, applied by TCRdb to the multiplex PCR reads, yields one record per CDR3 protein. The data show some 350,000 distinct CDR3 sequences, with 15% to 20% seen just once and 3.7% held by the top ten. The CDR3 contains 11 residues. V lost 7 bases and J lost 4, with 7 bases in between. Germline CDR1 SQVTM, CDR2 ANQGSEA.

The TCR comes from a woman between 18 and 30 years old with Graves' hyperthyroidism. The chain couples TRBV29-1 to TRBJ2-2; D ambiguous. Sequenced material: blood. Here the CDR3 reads CSAGITGELFF. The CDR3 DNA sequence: TGCAGCGCAGGAATCACCGGGGAGCTGTTTTTT.